A single sample gave rise to the 23 T cell receptor beta chains below, sequenced in a study of PD-1 blockade in classical Hodgkin lymphoma. Clones were sequenced by immunoSEQ multiplex PCR, and TCRdb holds only the in-frame ones, with some missing. The sample has 25,000 to 35,000 clones; approximately 83% are singletons. Following autologous stem cell transplantation, relapse occurred in every patient, and exposure to brentuximab vedotin varied. CD4+ T cells were purified from thawed PBMCs by magnetic negative selection. Sequencing was performed on CD4+ T cells from blood, taken at baseline. The source is a human donor with classical Hodgkin lymphoma.

This clone was detected only once. The rearrangement uses TRBV30 and TRBJ1-5; no firm D call. The CDR3 is made up of 17 amino acids. V lost 0 bases and J lost 4, with 19 bases in between. Germline CDR1 GTSNPN, CDR2 SVGIG (reference sequence). The chain's CDR3 is CAWSVWEYPRENQPQHF. CDR3 nucleotide sequence: TGTGCCTGGAGTGTATGGGAATATCCTCGGGAGAATCAGCCCCAGCATTTT.

This clone was counted only a few times. The genes are TRBV2 and TRBJ1-2; the D is unclear. Germline CDR1 is SNHLY and CDR2 is FYNNEI. V lost 4 bases and J 0 bases, leaving 12 bases between the germline ends. The CDR3 is made up of 15 amino acids. The CDR3 here is CASSGPGASNYGYTF. For the CDR3, the DNA is TGTGCCAGCAGTGGCCCAGGTGCTTCTAACTATGGCTACACCTTC.

The V and J genes are TRBV4-1 and TRBJ1-2, with D tentatively TRBD1 (6 bases). The CDR3 is 14 amino acids. The germline V and J ends were trimmed by 1 base and 4 bases, with 10 bases remaining between them. CDR1 MGHRA and CDR2 YSYEKL come from the germline V gene. The CDR3 nucleotides read TGCGCCAGCAGCCAAGGAGGGGGGCCCTATGGCTACACCTTC. Protein: CASSQGGGPYGYTF.

The genes are TRBV7-2 and TRBJ1-4; TRBD1 might be the D (6 bases). V lost 3 bases and J 3 bases, leaving 8 bases between the germline ends. Looked up from germline, CDR1 is SGHTA and CDR2 is FQGNSA. CDR3 size: 14 residues. CDR3 protein: CASSFWGPNEKLFF. DNA of the CDR3: TGTGCCAGCAGCTTTTGGGGGCCTAATGAAAAACTGTTTTTT.

This clone was picked up one time. This chain links TRBV27 with TRBJ2-7; no clear D gene. Between the trimmed V and J ends, which lost 2 bases and 7 bases, there was a span of 21 bases. The germline CDR1 and CDR2 sequences are MNHEY and SMNVEV (reference sequence). There are 16 residues in the CDR3. The chain's CDR3 is CASSLKPRARWEEQYF. The CDR3, as DNA: TGTGCCAGCAGTTTAAAGCCCCGGGCCCGATGGGAAGAGCAGTACTTC.

The rearrangement links TRBV9 to TRBJ1-3, with D unresolved. The V end was cut by 0 bases, the J end by 0 bases, with 7 bases between. CDR3 length equals 15 residues. Germline values: CDR1 SGDLS, CDR2 YYNGEE. DNA for the CDR3: TGTGCCAGCAGCGTAGAACTTATCTCTGGAAACACCATATATTTT. It yields the protein CASSVELISGNTIYF. The full variable domain, completed using reference TRBV9 and TRBJ1-3, is DSGVTQTPKHLITATGQRVTLRCSPRSGDLSVYWYQQSLDQGLQFLIQYYNGEERAKGNILERFSAQQFPDLHSELNLSSLELGDSALYFCASSVELISGNTIYFGEGSWLTVV.

This clone was detected only once. V usage is TRBV6-5 and J usage is TRBJ2-5; weak D call: TRBD2 (7 bases). This CDR3 is 14 amino acids long. Germline V CDR1 and CDR2: MNHEY, SVGAGI. Trimming removed 4 bases from V and 5 bases from J, with 14 bases in between. The CDR3, as DNA: TGTGCCAGCAGTTTCGGGGGGCGAGGGGAGACCCAGTACTTC. Residues: CASSFGGRGETQYF.

This clone was picked up one time. V usage is TRBV5-6 and J usage is TRBJ1-1, with a possible D match to TRBD1 (5 bases). This CDR3 spans 16 amino acids. Trimming stripped 3 bases from V and 1 base from J, with 16 bases between. Germline-derived CDR1 and CDR2 are SGHDT and YYEEEE. In DNA, the CDR3 is TGTGCCAGCAGCTACCGACAGACAACCACGAACACTGAAGCTTTCTTT. This translates into CASSYRQTTTNTEAFF. The entire variable domain, with the rest obtained from reference TRBV5-6 and TRBJ1-1, is as follows: DAGVTQSPTHLIKTRGQQVTLRCSPKSGHDTVSWYQQALGQGPQFIFQYYEEEERQRGNFPDRFSGHQFPNYSSELNVNALLLGDSALYLCASSYRQTTTNTEAFFGQGTRLTVV.

This clone was recorded only once. This rearrangement joins TRBV5-1 to TRBJ2-3; tentatively, D is TRBD2 (6 bases). Looked up from germline, CDR1 is SGHRS and CDR2 is YFSETQ. This CDR3 region has 14 residues. V shed 8 bases and J shed 2 bases, with 15 bases lying between them. The CDR3 is CASHRDLVTDTQYF. In DNA, the CDR3 is TGCGCCAGTCACCGGGACTTAGTCACAGATACGCAGTATTTT.

This chain connects TRBV2 to TRBJ1-2; 7 bases agree with TRBD1. Germline V gene lookup returns CDR1 SNHLY and CDR2 FYNNEI. V shed 10 bases, J shed 6 bases, and the junction held 11 bases outside the gene matches. This CDR3 spans 13 amino acids. The CDR3 sequence is CATATGRMDGYTF. CDR3 nucleotide sequence: TGTGCCACAGCGACAGGGCGCATGGATGGCTACACCTTC.

V usage is TRBV2 and J usage is TRBJ2-3; 7 positions match TRBD1. V gave up 1 base and J gave up 1 base; unmatched junction bases: 5. The CDR3 is made up of 16 amino acids. Germline V CDR1 and CDR2: SNHLY, FYNNEI. CDR3 in DNA: TGTGCCAGCAGTGAAGGATGGGACAGAGGCACAGATACGCAGTATTTT. Encoded protein: CASSEGWDRGTDTQYF.

The gene calls are TRBV5-1 and TRBJ2-3, with 9 bases matching TRBD1. Germline loops: CDR1 SGHRS, CDR2 YFSETQ. V was pared by 4 bases and J by 7 bases, with 13 bases of the junction left unmatched. The CDR3 loop spans 16 amino acids. The CDR3 loop is CASSGDGTGKENTQYF. CDR3 nucleotides: TGCGCCAGCAGCGGAGATGGGACAGGGAAGGAAAATACGCAGTATTTT.

The V gene is TRBV5-6, the J gene TRBJ2-1, with 9 bases aligning to TRBD1. Germline V CDR1 and CDR2: SGHDT, YYEEEE. The CDR3 is 16 amino acids. The V gene end was trimmed by 0 bases and the J gene end by 0 bases; junction bases not matched to a gene: 1. The CDR3 sequence: CASSLVDRGSYNEQFF. The CDR3 nucleotides are TGTGCCAGCAGCTTGGTGGACAGGGGCTCCTACAATGAGCAGTTCTTC. The full variable domain, its missing parts supplied by reference TRBV5-6 and TRBJ2-1, is DAGVTQSPTHLIKTRGQQVTLRCSPKSGHDTVSWYQQALGQGPQFIFQYYEEEERQRGNFPDRFSGHQFPNYSSELNVNALLLGDSALYLCASSLVDRGSYNEQFFGPGTRLTVL.

The V gene is TRBV27, the J gene TRBJ2-1; possibly TRBD1 or TRBD2 for D (5 bases each). CDR1 and CDR2 from the germline V gene are MNHEY and SMNVEV (reference sequence). The CDR3 covers 15 residues. Trimming cost V 6 bases and J 3 bases, with 15 bases left between them. CDR3 DNA sequence: TGTGCCAGCAGCCAGGGTGGGGCGGGCTACAATGAGCAGTTCTTC. Translated: CASSQGGAGYNEQFF.

The rearrangement links TRBV7-9 to TRBJ2-7; TRBD1 agrees at 8 bases. The J segment lost 3 bases and the V segment lost 4 bases, leaving 8 bases of the junction unmatched. This CDR3 is 15 amino acids long. CDR1 SEHNR and CDR2 FQNEAQ come from the germline V gene (reference sequence). The CDR3 coding sequence is TGTGCCAGCAGCTCCTGGACAGGGTCCCTCTACGAGCAGTACTTC. Protein product: CASSSWTGSLYEQYF.

This rearrangement joins TRBV5-5 to TRBJ1-2, with D uncertain. Germline V gene data show CDR1 as SGHKS and CDR2 as YYEKEE (reference sequence). The CDR3 length is 14 residues. Trimming removed 4 bases from V and 5 bases from J, with 15 bases in between. For the CDR3, the DNA is TGTGCCAGCAGCCCTCGAGGAGCCTCTTATGGCTACACCTTC. This sequence encodes CASSPRGASYGYTF.

The chain links TRBV4-3 to TRBJ2-7; tentative D call: TRBD1 (6 bases). The germline V gene has CDR1 LGHNA and CDR2 YSLEER. Trimming cost V 0 bases and J 4 bases, with 16 bases left between them. The CDR3 loop spans 16 amino acids. For the CDR3, the DNA is TGCGCCAGCAGCCAAGAATTGTCTAGGACAGCGTACGAGCAGTACTTC. This gives the protein CASSQELSRTAYEQYF.

The V gene is TRBV7-8, the J gene TRBJ2-1; D is ambiguous. The germline V gene encodes CDR1 SGHVS and CDR2 FQNEAQ. The CDR3 totals 16 residues. Trimming shortened V by 5 bases and J by 1 base, and 15 bases separated the two germline ends. CDR3 sequence: CASSPMSGGSYNEQFF. The DNA of the CDR3 is TGTGCCAGCAGCCCGATGTCGGGCGGTTCCTACAATGAGCAGTTCTTC.

The chain recombines TRBV28 with TRBJ2-4, with D possibly being TRBD1 (6 bases). V shed 3 bases and J shed 12 bases, with 9 bases lying between them. There are 11 residues in the CDR3. Germline CDR1 and CDR2: MDHEN and SYDVKM. The CDR3 DNA is TGTGCCAGCAGTTTCGGGACACCTCAGTACTTC. This gives the protein CASSFGTPQYF.

The chain joins TRBV2 to TRBJ2-1; D perhaps matches TRBD2 (5 bases). Germline lookup yields CDR1 SNHLY and CDR2 FYNNEI. The length of the CDR3 is 13 residues. V lost 5 bases and J lost 5, with 10 bases in between. CDR3 sequence reads: CASSRERNNEQFF. The CDR3 region has the DNA TGTGCCAGCAGTCGGGAACGGAACAATGAGCAGTTCTTC.

The V and J genes are TRBV11-2 and TRBJ1-1, with TRBD1 matching 8 bases. Looked up from germline, CDR1 is SGHAT and CDR2 is FQNNGV. The CDR3 is made up of 15 amino acids. The junction had 4 bases not matched to a gene; V was cut back by 4 bases and J by 0 bases. DNA of the CDR3: TGTGCCAGCAGCTCATCGGACAGGGTGAACACTGAAGCTTTCTTT. Its protein product is CASSSSDRVNTEAFF. The whole variable domain, remainder taken from reference TRBV11-2 and TRBJ1-1, is EAGVAQSPRYKIIEKRQSVAFWCNPISGHATLYWYQQILGQGPKLLIQFQNNGVVDDSQLPKDRFSAERLKGVDSTLKIQPAKLEDSAVYLCASSSSDRVNTEAFFGQGTRLTVV.

This chain joins TRBV18 and TRBJ1-1, with a tentative D call TRBD1 (6 bases). The V end lost 2 bases, the J end lost 5 bases, and 18 bases lay between the germline ends. The CDR3 consists of 16 residues. The germline CDR1 and CDR2 sequences are KGHSH and LQKENI. The CDR3 region has the DNA TGTGCCAGCTCACCAACACGGGCCAGGGGTTTAACTGAAGCTTTCTTT. It specifies CASSPTRARGLTEAFF.

The chain is built from TRBV2 and TRBJ2-1; D remains unclear. Trimming removed 4 bases at V and 7 bases at J, with 11 bases between. CDR1 is SNHLY and CDR2 is FYNNEI in the germline V gene. The CDR3 loop spans 13 amino acids. CDR3 DNA: TGTGCCAGCAGTGCGGACGTTGGTAATGAGCAGTTCTTC. It codes for CASSADVGNEQFF.